The rows below give T cell receptor beta chains drawn from one sample of a study of shared clonotypes between healthy human individuals. Assay used: immunoSEQ multiplex PCR; TCRdb lists only in-frame clones, some missing. The table records 560,000 or so clones, approximately 96% of them present only once. Source material: naive CD8+ T cells sorted from blood. The receptors originated from a woman aged 25 to 39 in good health. CDR3s leave out the opening cysteine and the closing phenylalanine or tryptophan. A D gene is named only where the DNA matches it firmly. Clone size is stated in some rows and not others, as once, few, many or a class when expanded.

J | V | D | size | length | CDR3
TRBJ2-5 | TRBV27 | TRBD2 | . | 11 | ASSLGTTETQY
TRBJ1-4 | TRBV27 | . | . | 16 | ASSFPPGRQATNEKLF
TRBJ2-1 | TRBV9 | . | . | 11 | ASESSGYNEQF
TRBJ2-2 | TRBV5-6 | . | . | 16 | ASSLQGTVIPNTGELF
TRBJ2-7 | TRBV25-1 | . | . | 11 | ASSVSDSYEQY
TRBJ2-7 | TRBV4-2 | TRBD2 | . | 13 | ASSQDLLAGYEQY
TRBJ1-1 | TRBV28 | TRBD1 | . | 11 | AILDRRNTEAF
TRBJ2-7 | TRBV19 | . | once | 11 | ASSFGLAYEQY
TRBJ2-3 | TRBV7-2 | TRBD1 | . | 12 | ASSLTRGPDTQY
TRBJ2-1 | TRBV5-1 | . | . | 11 | ASSARRPDEQF
TRBJ2-7 | TRBV9 | TRBD2 | . | 15 | ASSLGLAGGPSYEQY
TRBJ2-3 | TRBV4-1 | TRBD1 | . | 13 | ASRGGQGSTDTQY
TRBJ2-3 | TRBV10-3 | . | . | 12 | AIGETSRLDTQY
TRBJ1-4 | TRBV30 | . | once | 13 | AWSGLTTSNEKLF
TRBJ2-2 | TRBV7-8 | TRBD2 | . | 13 | ASSPTRGNAGELF
TRBJ2-7 | TRBV11-3 | . | . | 12 | ASSPGTGSYEQY
TRBJ2-3 | TRBV5-6 | TRBD1 | . | 12 | ASSTATGQGTQY
TRBJ2-3 | TRBV13 | TRBD2 | . | 15 | ASSTRLAGGTTDTQY
TRBJ2-7 | TRBV28 | TRBD2 | . | 12 | ASTISTSAYEQY
TRBJ1-1 | TRBV5-8 | . | . | 11 | ASSTTGGAEAF
TRBJ2-7 | TRBV19 | . | . | 13 | ASRASTSAGGEQY
TRBJ2-7 | TRBV4-1 | . | few | 13 | ASSQEERGVYEQY
TRBJ2-5 | TRBV7-9 | TRBD2 | . | 12 | ASSGGTEQETQY
TRBJ2-3 | TRBV19 | . | . | 13 | ASSIYEASTDTQY
TRBJ2-1 | TRBV28 | TRBD2 | . | 14 | ATRDRGWERGDEQF
TRBJ2-1 | TRBV6-5 | TRBD2 | . | 12 | ASSPIRLANEQF
TRBJ2-1 | TRBV13 | TRBD2 | . | 13 | ASSNSGSGGNEQF
TRBJ2-5 | TRBV9 | TRBD2 | . | 13 | ASSAPSSGTETQY
TRBJ1-1 | TRBV5-4 | TRBD1 | few | 12 | ASSFGRGFTEAF
TRBJ2-7 | TRBV10-2 | TRBD2 | . | 12 | ASSLSGSVYEQY
TRBJ2-2 | TRBV7-9 | . | . | 13 | ASSPGSRGTGELF
TRBJ2-1 | TRBV4-1 | . | once | 13 | ASSQETDSYNEQF
TRBJ2-2 | TRBV2 | TRBD1 | few | 15 | ASSQRRDRGRSGELF
TRBJ1-1 | TRBV6-1 | . | . | 13 | ASIGFAVGNTEAF
TRBJ2-1 | TRBV7-8 | TRBD1 | . | 15 | ASSALGTASSYNEQF
TRBJ1-2 | TRBV4-1 | . | . | 15 | ASSQGPRLQSGYGYT
TRBJ2-7 | TRBV28 | . | . | 10 | ASTPGVHEQY
TRBJ1-1 | TRBV28 | . | . | 10 | ASSPPGSEAF
TRBJ1-1 | TRBV7-9 | . | . | 11 | ASSTGGGPEAF
TRBJ2-3 | TRBV15 | TRBD2 | . | 15 | ATGTASGSVVTDTQY